Included here is one T cell receptor (beta chain) sequence, with context. Its antigen is undetermined. Method: immunoSEQ multiplex PCR; TCRdb's copy keeps in-frame clones and lacks some. This table holds 26,000 or so clones, over 65% found once. The germline gives CDR1 MDHEN, CDR2 SYDVKM. The CDR3 extends over 14 amino acids. Germline trimming cut 7 bases from V and 1 base from J; bases unmatched to any gene: 4. The source of the sample is a study of a mutant IDH1 vaccine in newly diagnosed glioma. Study summary: Previous treatment comprised radiotherapy, temozolomide, or both, mostly both. Broader study findings: Seemingly, pseudoprogression had no relation to changes in the top peripheral T cell clonotypes.

Time point defined: week 35, safety follow-up. What each vaccine dose contained was 300 ug of mutant IDH1 20-mer peptide, accompanied by topical imiquimod. The chain carries TRBV28 and TRBJ2-3, with 8 bases that match TRBD1. Sample: PBMCs, taken from a glioma patient whose treatment included an IDH1 peptide vaccine. The clonotype was recovered from a man aged 30-40 years with glioma. The CDR3 loop is CASKTDRGTDTQYF. The CDR3 DNA is TGTGCCAGCAAGACGGACAGGGGCACAGATACGCAGTATTTT.